These 22 T cell receptor beta chains came from one sample sequenced in a study of sequential checkpoint blockade in melanoma. Generated by immunoSEQ multiplex PCR, the TCRdb table keeps only in-frame clones and is missing some. The sample includes around 4,600 clones, over 25% of them seen just once. The treatment here: randomized to nivolumab then ipilimumab (arm A) or the reverse (arm B). The material sequenced was tumor tissue (inferred from file names), taken from a patient given nivolumab and ipilimumab in sequence. Source of these receptors: a human donor with melanoma.

This clone was counted only a few times. The chain joins TRBV1 to TRBJ2-7; the table names TRBD2, a call not compared with the DNA. TRBV1 is annotated as a pseudogene. The CDR3 covers 15 residues. CDR3 coding DNA: TGCGCCAGCAGCCTGGCGACTAGCGGCGCCTACGAGCAGTACTTC. Its protein is CASSLATSGAYEQYF.

This clone turned up a few times. J is TRBJ1-1 and V is TRBV18, with D possibly matching TRBD1 (5 bases). This CDR3 has 13 residues. Per germline, CDR1 KGHSH and CDR2 LQKENI. V was clipped by 6 bases and J by 1 base, with 9 bases between them. The CDR3 nucleotides are TGTGCCAGCTCCCAGGGACGGAACACTGAAGCTTTCTTT. Translating it yields CASSQGRNTEAFF.

The chain links TRBV6-8 to TRBJ2-1; D assignment may be TRBD1 or TRBD2 (5 bases each). V was clipped by 1 base and J by 8 bases, with 12 bases between them. Per the germline V gene, CDR1 is MNHGY and CDR2 is SAAAGT. CDR3 length equals 14 residues. The CDR3 loop is CASSYWGPVDEQFF. The CDR3 DNA sequence: TGTGCCAGCAGTTACTGGGGACCCGTGGATGAGCAGTTCTTC.

V usage is TRBV5-1 and J usage is TRBJ2-7; 8 bases match TRBD1. Germline loops: CDR1 SGHRS, CDR2 YFSETQ. Trimming cost V 0 bases and J 7 bases; bases outside gene matches: 6. The CDR3 covers 14 residues. CDR3 in DNA: TGCGCCAGCAGCTTGGATGGACAGGGAATGGAGCAGTACTTC. Encoded protein: CASSLDGQGMEQYF.

There are many counts of this clone. The chain couples TRBV11-3 to TRBJ2-7; 7 bases map to TRBD2. CDR3 length: 15 amino acids. Germline trimming cut 3 bases from V and 4 bases from J; bases unmatched to any gene: 9. CDR1 and CDR2 from the germline V gene are SGHNT and YENEEA. CDR3 in DNA: TGTGCCAGCAGCTTTGGGGAGGGGCTCGGGTACGAGCAGTACTTC. It is translated as CASSFGEGLGYEQYF.

The chain employs TRBV5-1 and TRBJ1-1; perhaps TRBD1 as D (5 bases). Between the trimmed V and J ends, which lost 0 bases and 1 base, there was a span of 7 bases. The CDR3 sequence is 14 residues long. Looked up from germline, CDR1 is SGHRS and CDR2 is YFSETQ. CDR3 protein: CASSLEQENTEAFF. CDR3 sequence (DNA): TGCGCCAGCAGCTTGGAACAGGAGAACACTGAAGCTTTCTTT. The complete variable domain, with remaining parts taken from reference TRBV5-1 and TRBJ1-1, reads KAGVTQTPRYLIKTRGQQVTLSCSPISGHRSVSWYQQTPGQGLQFLFEYFSETQRNKGNFPGRFSGRQFSNSRSEMNVSTLELGDSALYLCASSLEQENTEAFFGQGTRLTVV.

The V call is TRBV10-2, the J call TRBJ2-2; 11 bases map to TRBD1. Trimming at V came to 6 bases and at J to 4 bases, leaving 1 base not matched to a gene. This CDR3 contains 14 residues. The V gene's germline CDR1 is WSHSY and CDR2 SAAADI. The CDR3 nucleotides are TGCGCCAGCAGGGACAGGGGGCCCACCGGGGAGCTGTTTTTT. Residues: CASRDRGPTGELFF.

This clone came up a few times. V gene TRBV6-8 combines with J gene TRBJ2-7; D is uncertain. Germline V lookup: CDR1 MNHGY, CDR2 SAAAGT. The CDR3 runs 13 residues. V lost 2 bases and J 2 bases, leaving 7 bases between the germline ends. As DNA, the CDR3 is TGTGCCAGCAGTTACGCACAGACCTACGAGCAGTACTTC. The encoded protein is CASSYAQTYEQYF.

This chain links TRBV12-5 with TRBJ1-5; the match to TRBD1 covers 7 bases. Germline values: CDR1 LGHNT, CDR2 FRNRAP. The CDR3 consists of 15 residues. The V and J ends lost 6 bases and 9 bases, in that order; junction bases with no gene match: 14. The CDR3 DNA reads as TGTGCTAGTGGGACCGGACAAGGGGGCGTTTCGCCCCAGCATTTT. Translation: CASGTGQGGVSPQHF.

This clone came up once. This chain joins TRBV5-1 and TRBJ2-1; 7 bases map to TRBD1. The CDR3 runs to 16 residues. The trim removed 3 bases at V and 6 bases at J, leaving 12 bases unmatched. Looked up from germline, CDR1 is SGHRS and CDR2 is YFSETQ. Here the CDR3 DNA reads TGCGCCAGCAGCTCGTTGACAGGGTTCATTGCCAATGAGCAGTTCTTC. It codes for CASSSLTGFIANEQFF.

The genes are TRBV25-1 and TRBJ1-2, with 7 bases lining up with TRBD1. V shed 4 bases, J shed 1 base, and the junction held 3 bases outside the gene matches. The CDR3 has 14 residues. Germline lookup yields CDR1 MGHDK and CDR2 SYGVNS. The CDR3 sequence: CASSVGQNNYGYTF. Here the CDR3 DNA reads TGTGCCAGCAGTGTGGGACAGAATAACTATGGCTACACCTTC.

The CDR3 DNA follows: TGCGCCAGCAGTGAGTCGGTCGGGAGCGGCTACACCTTC. The encoded protein is CASSESVGSGYTF. The genes are TRBV10-2 and TRBJ1-2; D is ambiguous. V gave up 0 bases and J gave up 8 bases, with 10 bases separating them. The CDR3 contains 13 residues. CDR1 and CDR2 from the germline V gene are WSHSY and SAAADI.

The V call is TRBV9, the J call TRBJ1-4; possible D gene TRBD1, 6 bases. Germline CDR1 SGDLS, CDR2 YYNGEE. Trimming took 5 bases from V and 2 from J, leaving 13 bases between them. This CDR3 region has 15 residues. In DNA form, the CDR3 reads TGTGCCAGCAGTGAAGCAGGACAGACTAATGAAAAACTGTTTTTT. This sequence encodes CASSEAGQTNEKLFF.

Only a few counts were recorded for this clone. This chain uses TRBV11-3 with TRBJ2-1, with TRBD2 matching 10 bases. V lost 5 bases to trimming and J lost 1 base; unmatched junction nucleotides: 14. CDR1 and CDR2 (germline): SGHNT, YENEEA. The CDR3 length is 19 residues. The DNA for the CDR3 is TGTGCCAGCAGCAACCCCGGGGCTAGCGGGAGAGGTTCCTACAATGAGCAGTTCTTC. It is translated as CASSNPGASGRGSYNEQFF.

This chain links TRBV9 with TRBJ2-5; D not certain. This CDR3 region has 12 residues. Trimming removed 6 bases at V and 1 base at J, with 7 bases between. Germline V gives CDR1 SGDLS, CDR2 YYNGEE. This chain's CDR3 is CASTYGQETQYF. Written as DNA, the CDR3 is TGTGCCAGCACCTACGGCCAAGAGACCCAGTACTTC.

This clone is labeled large. The chain couples TRBV11-3 to TRBJ1-2, with 11 bases that match TRBD1. Germline lookup yields CDR1 SGHNT and CDR2 YENEEA. The CDR3 totals 14 residues. V lost 5 bases to trimming and J lost 7 bases; unmatched junction nucleotides: 6. CDR3 in DNA: TGTGCCAGCAGCGCCGGGACAGGGGGTTCTGGCTACACCTTC. This gives the protein CASSAGTGGSGYTF.

This rearrangement joins TRBV5-1 to TRBJ1-1; D is perhaps TRBD1 (5 bases). The CDR3 is 17 amino acids. The V and J ends lost 2 bases and 1 base respectively, with 18 bases between them. Germline CDR1 reads SGHRS; CDR2 reads YFSETQ. The CDR3 DNA is TGCGCCAGCAGCTTCAATCCGCAGCGACAGCCGAACACTGAAGCTTTCTTT. This sequence encodes CASSFNPQRQPNTEAFF.

The gene calls are TRBV19 and TRBJ2-5, with D perhaps being TRBD1 or TRBD2 (5 bases each). Trimming took 5 bases from V and 4 from J, leaving 8 bases between them. Germline V gene lookup returns CDR1 LNHDA and CDR2 SQIVND (reference sequence). The CDR3 covers 12 residues. CDR3 in amino acids: CASSQGTETQYF. CDR3 DNA: TGTGCCAGTAGTCAAGGGACAGAGACCCAGTACTTC. The whole variable domain, filled in from reference TRBV19 and TRBJ2-5, reads DGGITQSPKYLFRKEGQNVTLSCEQNLNHDAMYWYRQDPGQGLRLIYYSQIVNDFQKGDIAEGYSVSREKKESFPLTVTSAQKNPTAFYLCASSQGTETQYFGPGTRLLVL.

V gene TRBV5-1 combines with J gene TRBJ2-3, with 8 bases that match TRBD1. The V gene end was trimmed by 4 bases and the J gene end by 5 bases; junction bases not matched to a gene: 9. The CDR3 has 15 amino acids. Germline CDR1 is SGHRS and CDR2 is YFSETQ. In DNA, the CDR3 is TGCGCCAGCAGCCCAGGACAGGGATGGGGAGATACGCAGTATTTT. Residues: CASSPGQGWGDTQYF.

The chain combines TRBV19 with TRBJ2-7; 8 bases line up with TRBD1. The germline CDR1 and CDR2 sequences are LNHDA and SQIVND (reference sequence). This CDR3 is 14 amino acids long. After removal of 9 bases from V and 0 bases from J, the junction contained 7 bases not matched to a gene. In DNA, the CDR3 is TGTGCCAGGGGTTCGGACAGGGTCTCCTACGAGCAGTACTTC. Translated, it gives CARGSDRVSYEQYF.

This clone was seen a few times. The chain recombines TRBV6-1 with TRBJ1-6; weak D call: TRBD1 (5 bases). There are 15 residues in the CDR3. Trimming cost V 1 base and J 6 bases, with 10 bases left between them. Looked up from germline, CDR1 is MNHNS and CDR2 is SASEGT. In DNA form, the CDR3 reads TGTGCCAGCAGTGAAGGACAGTTCCTTAATTCACCCCTCCACTTT. Its protein product is CASSEGQFLNSPLHF.

The chain employs TRBV28 and TRBJ2-7; D may be TRBD1 (5 bases). The CDR3 extends over 15 amino acids. Germline lookup yields CDR1 MDHEN and CDR2 SYDVKM. V dropped 3 bases and J dropped 2 bases, with 14 bases sitting between them. Written as DNA, the CDR3 is TGTGCCAGCAGTTTCTGGACAAAGCCCCCCTACGAGCAGTACTTC. Translating it yields CASSFWTKPPYEQYF.